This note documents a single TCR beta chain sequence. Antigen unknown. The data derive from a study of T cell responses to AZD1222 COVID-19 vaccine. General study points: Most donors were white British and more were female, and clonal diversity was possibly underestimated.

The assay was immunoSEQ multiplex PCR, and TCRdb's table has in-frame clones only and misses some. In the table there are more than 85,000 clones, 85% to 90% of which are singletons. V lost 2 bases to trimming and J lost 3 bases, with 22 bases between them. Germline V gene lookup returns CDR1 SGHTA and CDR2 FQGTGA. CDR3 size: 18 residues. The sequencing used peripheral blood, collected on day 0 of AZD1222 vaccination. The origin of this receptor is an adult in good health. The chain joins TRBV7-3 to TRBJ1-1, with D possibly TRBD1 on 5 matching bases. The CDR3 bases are TGTGCCAGCAGCTTACTGGGCCAGGGCCGCCTCGAGGACACTGAAGCTTTCTTT. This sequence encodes CASSLLGQGRLEDTEAFF.